These T cell receptor beta chains were read from a single sample in a study of CD8+ T cells in alopecia areata. Assay: immunoSEQ multiplex PCR; the TCRdb copy retains only in-frame clones and omits some. The repertoire holds some 170,000 clones, with 58% as singletons. The sequencing used CD4+ T cells sorted from blood, collected at approximately week 56, from a patient treated with tofacitinib. The receptors stem from a human donor with alopecia areata. Each CDR3 is given with its conserved first and last residue. Fields, in order: clone size, D gene, J gene, V gene, CDR3 protein, CDR3 DNA. The D gene is left open where the match is weak. A clone size is listed for some rows: how often the clone was seen (once, few, many), or a class if it is expanded.

clone_size: once; d_call: NA; j_call: TRBJ2-7; v_call: TRBV14; cdr3_aa: CASSRTYTYEQYF; cdr3_nt: TGTGCCAGCAGCCGGACATATACCTACGAGCAGTACTTC
clone_size: once; d_call: NA; j_call: TRBJ2-7; v_call: TRBV6-1; cdr3_aa: CASSAAGYYEQYF; cdr3_nt: TGTGCCAGCAGTGCTGCGGGGTACTACGAGCAGTACTTC
clone_size: NA; d_call: TRBD1; j_call: TRBJ2-7; v_call: TRBV7-9; cdr3_aa: CASSFGTGFSYEQYF; cdr3_nt: TGTGCCAGCAGCTTCGGGACAGGGTTTTCCTACGAGCAGTACTTC
clone_size: few; d_call: NA; j_call: TRBJ1-1; v_call: TRBV6-5; cdr3_aa: CASRDQPRDGETFF; cdr3_nt: TGTGCCAGCAGGGACCAGCCCCGGGACGGTGAGACTTTCTTT
clone_size: NA; d_call: NA; j_call: TRBJ2-2; v_call: TRBV18; cdr3_aa: CASSKSPPGSNTGELFF; cdr3_nt: TGTGCCAGCTCCAAGTCCCCTCCGGGGAGCAACACCGGGGAGCTGTTTTTT
clone_size: NA; d_call: TRBD1; j_call: TRBJ2-5; v_call: TRBV5-1; cdr3_aa: CASSPGGNQETQYF; cdr3_nt: TGCGCCAGCAGCCCAGGGGGCAACCAAGAGACCCAGTACTTC
clone_size: NA; d_call: NA; j_call: TRBJ2-3; v_call: TRBV5-1; cdr3_aa: CASSLDSGTDTQYF; cdr3_nt: TGCGCCAGCAGCTTGGACAGTGGCACAGATACGCAGTATTTT
clone_size: NA; d_call: NA; j_call: TRBJ1-1; v_call: TRBV7-9; cdr3_aa: CASSLGGGGNTEAFF; cdr3_nt: TGTGCCAGCAGCTTAGGGGGAGGAGGGAACACTGAAGCTTTCTTT
clone_size: NA; d_call: TRBD1; j_call: TRBJ2-7; v_call: TRBV6-5; cdr3_aa: CASRTGQGYEQYF; cdr3_nt: TGTGCCAGCAGGACTGGACAGGGTTACGAGCAGTACTTC
clone_size: few; d_call: NA; j_call: TRBJ2-7; v_call: TRBV10-3; cdr3_aa: CAISGGLADSYEQYF; cdr3_nt: TGTGCCATCAGTGGCGGGCTAGCTGACTCCTACGAGCAGTACTTC
clone_size: few; d_call: NA; j_call: TRBJ2-1; v_call: TRBV7-2; cdr3_aa: CASSSVGGVRSYNEQFF; cdr3_nt: TGTGCCAGCAGCTCGGTGGGGGGCGTCCGCTCCTACAATGAGCAGTTCTTC
clone_size: NA; d_call: TRBD1; j_call: TRBJ2-5; v_call: TRBV5-1; cdr3_aa: CASSLRGTGGETQYF; cdr3_nt: TGCGCCAGCAGCTTGCGAGGGACAGGGGGAGAGACCCAGTACTTC
clone_size: NA; d_call: TRBD1; j_call: TRBJ2-7; v_call: TRBV19; cdr3_aa: CASSMGTGVYEQYF; cdr3_nt: TGTGCCAGTAGTATGGGGACAGGCGTCTACGAGCAGTACTTC
clone_size: NA; d_call: TRBD1; j_call: TRBJ2-7; v_call: TRBV6-5; cdr3_aa: CASRQGLPYEQYF; cdr3_nt: TGTGCCAGCAGACAGGGGTTGCCCTACGAGCAGTACTTC
clone_size: NA; d_call: NA; j_call: TRBJ2-5; v_call: TRBV30; cdr3_aa: CAWSGRETQYF; cdr3_nt: TGTGCCTGGAGCGGGCGTGAGACCCAGTACTTC
clone_size: NA; d_call: TRBD2; j_call: TRBJ2-7; v_call: TRBV5-1; cdr3_aa: CASSGERGKYEQYF; cdr3_nt: TGCGCCAGCAGCGGGGAGCGGGGGAAATACGAGCAGTACTTC
clone_size: few; d_call: NA; j_call: TRBJ2-3; v_call: TRBV10-3; cdr3_aa: CAISDAADTQYF; cdr3_nt: TGTGCCATCAGTGACGCAGCGGATACGCAGTATTTT
clone_size: NA; d_call: TRBD1; j_call: TRBJ2-7; v_call: TRBV5-1; cdr3_aa: CASSAGQGATEQYF; cdr3_nt: TGCGCCAGCAGCGCGGGACAGGGGGCGACCGAGCAGTACTTC
clone_size: NA; d_call: NA; j_call: TRBJ2-2; v_call: TRBV7-9; cdr3_aa: CASSFRSGAGGGELFF; cdr3_nt: TGTGCCAGCAGCTTCAGATCAGGAGCCGGGGGCGGGGAGCTGTTTTTT
clone_size: NA; d_call: NA; j_call: TRBJ1-6; v_call: TRBV30; cdr3_aa: CAWSVTDSPLHF; cdr3_nt: TGTGCCTGGAGTGTAACTGATTCACCCCTCCACTTT
clone_size: NA; d_call: NA; j_call: TRBJ1-2; v_call: TRBV29-1; cdr3_aa: CSVAPRQATNYGYTF; cdr3_nt: TGCAGCGTTGCACCGAGACAGGCTACTAACTATGGCTACACCTTC
clone_size: NA; d_call: TRBD1; j_call: TRBJ1-5; v_call: TRBV5-6; cdr3_aa: CASSYGQAVNQPQHF; cdr3_nt: TGTGCCAGCAGCTATGGACAGGCTGTCAATCAGCCCCAGCATTTT
clone_size: NA; d_call: NA; j_call: TRBJ2-4; v_call: TRBV29-1; cdr3_aa: CSVEPGWGRNIQYF; cdr3_nt: TGCAGCGTTGAACCTGGTTGGGGGAGGAACATTCAGTACTTC
clone_size: NA; d_call: TRBD1; j_call: TRBJ2-5; v_call: TRBV10-3; cdr3_aa: CAINPTGAGETQYF; cdr3_nt: TGTGCCATCAACCCGACAGGGGCAGGGGAGACCCAGTACTTC
clone_size: NA; d_call: TRBD1; j_call: TRBJ1-2; v_call: TRBV5-1; cdr3_aa: CASSLGTGYGYTF; cdr3_nt: TGCGCCAGCAGCTTGGGGACAGGCTATGGCTACACCTTC
clone_size: NA; d_call: NA; j_call: TRBJ1-2; v_call: TRBV5-1; cdr3_aa: CASSLDLNGYTF; cdr3_nt: TGCGCCAGCAGCTTAGACCTAAATGGCTACACCTTC
clone_size: few; d_call: NA; j_call: TRBJ1-2; v_call: TRBV6-1; cdr3_aa: CASREDSSSYGYTF; cdr3_nt: TGTGCCAGCAGGGAGGACAGTTCATCCTATGGCTACACCTTC
clone_size: NA; d_call: NA; j_call: TRBJ1-4; v_call: TRBV5-1; cdr3_aa: CASSSTKQQTGEKLFF; cdr3_nt: TGCGCCAGCAGCTCCACCAAACAACAAACGGGGGAAAAACTGTTTTTT
clone_size: few; d_call: NA; j_call: TRBJ2-3; v_call: TRBV2; cdr3_aa: CASSENRIGGSRDTQYF; cdr3_nt: TGTGCCAGCAGTGAGAATCGAATAGGAGGGAGCCGGGATACGCAGTATTTT
clone_size: few; d_call: NA; j_call: TRBJ1-1; v_call: TRBV29-1; cdr3_aa: CSVKNTEAFF; cdr3_nt: TGCAGCGTTAAGAACACTGAAGCTTTCTTT
clone_size: NA; d_call: NA; j_call: TRBJ2-7; v_call: TRBV2; cdr3_aa: CASRTVAGSYEQYF; cdr3_nt: TGTGCCAGCAGGACAGTGGCAGGGTCCTACGAGCAGTACTTC
clone_size: NA; d_call: NA; j_call: TRBJ2-3; v_call: TRBV7-9; cdr3_aa: CASSLGGRVTDTQYF; cdr3_nt: TGTGCCAGCAGCTTAGGGGGTAGGGTCACAGATACGCAGTATTTT
clone_size: few; d_call: NA; j_call: TRBJ1-1; v_call: TRBV6-5; cdr3_aa: CASSYLSRTEAFF; cdr3_nt: TGTGCCAGCAGTTACCTATCCCGTACTGAAGCTTTCTTT
clone_size: NA; d_call: NA; j_call: TRBJ2-1; v_call: TRBV29-1; cdr3_aa: CSVEQGTTTSGFAEQFF; cdr3_nt: TGCAGCGTTGAACAGGGCACCACCACCTCAGGGTTTGCTGAGCAGTTCTTC
clone_size: NA; d_call: TRBD2; j_call: TRBJ2-1; v_call: TRBV2; cdr3_aa: CASSGGRGGYNEQFF; cdr3_nt: TGTGCCAGCAGTGGCGGACGGGGGGGCTACAATGAGCAGTTCTTC
clone_size: few; d_call: NA; j_call: TRBJ2-1; v_call: TRBV5-1; cdr3_aa: CASSPWRSSYNEQFF; cdr3_nt: TGCGCCAGCAGCCCCTGGAGGAGCTCCTACAATGAGCAGTTCTTC
clone_size: NA; d_call: NA; j_call: TRBJ2-7; v_call: TRBV27; cdr3_aa: CASSYSPDPYYEQYF; cdr3_nt: TGTGCCAGCAGTTACTCTCCAGACCCTTACTACGAGCAGTACTTC
clone_size: NA; d_call: NA; j_call: TRBJ2-2; v_call: TRBV30; cdr3_aa: CAWAFPGELFF; cdr3_nt: TGTGCCTGGGCCTTTCCAGGGGAGCTGTTTTTT
clone_size: many; d_call: NA; j_call: TRBJ2-4; v_call: TRBV29-1; cdr3_aa: CSVRTTLAKNIQYF; cdr3_nt: TGCAGCGTGCGGACAACCTTAGCCAAAAACATTCAGTACTTC
clone_size: NA; d_call: TRBD2; j_call: TRBJ2-1; v_call: TRBV28; cdr3_aa: CASSISGAYNEQFF; cdr3_nt: TGTGCCAGCAGTATAAGCGGGGCGTACAATGAGCAGTTCTTC
clone_size: NA; d_call: TRBD1; j_call: TRBJ1-5; v_call: TRBV10-3; cdr3_aa: CAISESDRGHQPQHF; cdr3_nt: TGTGCCATCAGTGAGTCGGACAGGGGCCATCAGCCCCAGCATTTT
clone_size: few; d_call: TRBD1; j_call: TRBJ2-7; v_call: TRBV19; cdr3_aa: CASSSLESGTGYEQYF; cdr3_nt: TGTGCCAGTAGTTCTCTCGAATCCGGGACAGGCTACGAGCAGTACTTC
clone_size: NA; d_call: NA; j_call: TRBJ2-1; v_call: TRBV29-1; cdr3_aa: CSVGVGSYNEQFF; cdr3_nt: TGCAGCGTGGGGGTAGGATCCTACAATGAGCAGTTCTTC
clone_size: NA; d_call: NA; j_call: TRBJ1-5; v_call: TRBV7-8; cdr3_aa: CASSRGRLQPQHF; cdr3_nt: TGTGCCAGCAGCCGGGGACGGCTTCAGCCCCAGCATTTT
clone_size: NA; d_call: NA; j_call: TRBJ1-2; v_call: TRBV30; cdr3_aa: CAWSGLTANYGYTF; cdr3_nt: TGTGCCTGGAGTGGACTAACAGCGAACTATGGCTACACCTTC
clone_size: few; d_call: TRBD1; j_call: TRBJ2-7; v_call: TRBV27; cdr3_aa: CASSRGQNYYEQYF; cdr3_nt: TGTGCCAGCAGTCGGGGACAGAATTACTACGAGCAGTACTTC
clone_size: few; d_call: NA; j_call: TRBJ2-7; v_call: TRBV7-8; cdr3_aa: CASSLQGTYEQYF; cdr3_nt: TGTGCCAGCAGCTTACAGGGAACCTACGAGCAGTACTTC
clone_size: NA; d_call: TRBD1; j_call: TRBJ1-6; v_call: TRBV5-6; cdr3_aa: CASSLKVRGFYNSPLHF; cdr3_nt: TGTGCCAGCAGCTTGAAGGTCAGGGGGTTCTATAATTCACCCCTCCACTTT
clone_size: NA; d_call: TRBD2; j_call: TRBJ2-4; v_call: TRBV4-1; cdr3_aa: CASSASGGADIQYF; cdr3_nt: TGCGCCAGCAGTGCTAGCGGGGGGGCGGACATTCAGTACTTC
clone_size: NA; d_call: NA; j_call: TRBJ1-3; v_call: TRBV7-2; cdr3_aa: CASSQATLLSGNTIYF; cdr3_nt: TGTGCCAGCAGCCAAGCCACGTTACTCTCTGGAAACACCATATATTTT
clone_size: NA; d_call: TRBD2; j_call: TRBJ2-3; v_call: TRBV7-2; cdr3_aa: CASSLTGGRPTDTQYF; cdr3_nt: TGTGCCAGCAGCTTAACGGGGGGACGGCCCACAGATACGCAGTATTTT